This T cell receptor beta chain was sequenced in a study of identical twins. Study outcomes and limitations: The study based its conclusions on cross-sectional statistical analysis and did not follow the same donors. Abundant beta clonotypes from cord blood had fewer insertions, unlike memory repertoires, which showed none.

This clonotype has more than one count but fewer than ten. Its specificity is not known. A single record per CDR3 protein comes from TCRdb applying MiXCR to the 5' RACE reads. The data contain about 790,000 distinct CDR3 sequences, 18% of them singletons. Germline lookup yields CDR1 SGHRS and CDR2 YFSETQ. V lost 1 base, J lost 1 base, and 14 bases stayed unmatched. The CDR3 has 20 amino acids. The data were also submitted as part of a second study, on T cells expressing NK-cell markers. This second study notes: These clonotypes, the leaders elsewhere, also led the CD3+CD56-NKG2C+ fraction in several donors.

This chain connects TRBV5-1 to TRBJ2-4, with 10 bases aligning to TRBD2. The sequenced sample was PBMCs. The receptor was isolated from a woman aged 18-35 years in good health. The DNA for the CDR3 is TGCGCCAGCAGCTTGTTCGGAACTAGCGGGAATCCCCTGGCCAAAAACATTCAGTACTTC. This sequence encodes CASSLFGTSGNPLAKNIQYF. The variable domain in full, with the rest retrieved from reference TRBV5-1 and TRBJ2-4, is KAGVTQTPRYLIKTRGQQVTLSCSPISGHRSVSWYQQTPGQGLQFLFEYFSETQRNKGNFPGRFSGRQFSNSRSEMNVSTLELGDSALYLCASSLFGTSGNPLAKNIQYFGAGTRLSVL.